A selection of T cell receptor beta chains follows, all from one sample in a study of regulatory T cells in long-lasting Graves disease. MiXCR, run by TCRdb on the multiplex PCR reads, gives a single entry per CDR3 protein. Among approximately 310,000 distinct CDR3 sequences, 15% to 20% were seen once, and the ten largest hold less than 40%. The sample consisted of peripheral blood mononuclear cells (PBMCs), taken at new diagnosis, from a patient treated with antithyroid drugs. Receptors were obtained from a female donor with Graves disease. The conserved cysteine and the conserved F or W are not part of the CDR3 here. A clone size is listed for some rows: how often the clone was seen (once, few, many), or a class if it is expanded.

V	size	J	CDR3
TRBV20-1	many	TRBJ2-1	SARGMGGSEQF
TRBV24-1	.	TRBJ2-2	ATSDLGQGVDGELF
TRBV20-1	many	TRBJ1-5	SARTRPNQPQH
TRBV3-1	few	TRBJ2-7	ASSQEYLAGVGTYEQY
TRBV12-3/TRBV12-4	many	TRBJ2-7	ASSLIIFSRTYPYEQY
TRBV5-6	many	TRBJ1-1	ASSLNLGDTEAF
TRBV4-2	many	TRBJ2-2	ASSQERGVPGELF
TRBV7-8	.	TRBJ1-1	ASSLGGQGATEAF
TRBV30	.	TRBJ2-7	AWREGFYEQY
TRBV6-2/TRBV6-3	many	TRBJ2-6	ASKRNSGANVLT
TRBV14	.	TRBJ1-2	ASSQRATGYGYT
TRBV19	many	TRBJ1-1	ASSIGPRGNTEAF
TRBV7-8	many	TRBJ2-7	ASSLEGGVWGYEQY
TRBV12-3/TRBV12-4	many	TRBJ1-4	ASRGGSLKLF
TRBV7-9	many	TRBJ1-4	ASSLQTEEKLF
TRBV5-4	.	TRBJ2-2	ASSRFYGNTGELF
TRBV15	many	TRBJ1-6	ATSREGGNSPLH
TRBV11-2	.	TRBJ2-7	ASSLGLLSSYEQY
TRBV28	many	TRBJ2-4	ASSRPTAAKNIQY
TRBV28	few	TRBJ2-7	ASSKPRGPSSYEQY
TRBV20-1	.	TRBJ1-5	SAELGGRGGNQPQH
TRBV10-3	many	TRBJ2-7	AISESRGGPY
TRBV29-1	.	TRBJ1-4	SVGLKGAANEKLF
TRBV19	few	.	ASSIGTRGTYSYEQY
TRBV2	many	TRBJ2-1	ASSWLVGNEQF
TRBV6-1	many	TRBJ2-3	ASLNGTSGTDTQY
TRBV13	many	TRBJ2-7	ASSFFGESSYEQY
TRBV20-1	few	TRBJ1-2	SARDRDRVFFGYGYT
TRBV27	.	TRBJ1-1	ASSLYGESPNTEAF
TRBV12-3/TRBV12-4	many	TRBJ2-3	ASKIAVSSTDTQY
TRBV6-1	many	TRBJ2-7	ASSRSGAGEQY
TRBV20-1	few	TRBJ2-7	SAGTEWGAYEQY
TRBV28	many	TRBJ1-1	ASSSHQDGGTEAF
TRBV27	many	TRBJ2-1	ASSLSESGGYYNEQF
TRBV20-1	few	TRBJ1-5	SAKQGVWPQH
TRBV4-1	many	TRBJ2-2	ASSQLLAGVVGGELF
TRBV6-1	many	TRBJ1-1	ASRWTGGFLNTEAF
TRBV19	few	TRBJ2-6	ASQDKGASYSGANVLT
TRBV6-1	.	TRBJ2-3	ASRSGLAGGPGVDTQY